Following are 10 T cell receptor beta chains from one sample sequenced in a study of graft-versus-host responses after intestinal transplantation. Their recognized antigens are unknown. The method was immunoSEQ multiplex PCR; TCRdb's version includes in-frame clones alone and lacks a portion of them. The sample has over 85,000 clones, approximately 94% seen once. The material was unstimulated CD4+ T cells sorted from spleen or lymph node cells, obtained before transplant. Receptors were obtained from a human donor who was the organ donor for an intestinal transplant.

The DNA for the CDR3 is TGCGCCAGCAGCTTGGCGTCCGGGGGAGTGGGATACGAGCAGTACTTC. Its protein product is CASSLASGGVGYEQYF. This sequence joins TRBV5-1 and TRBJ2-7, with D perhaps TRBD2 (6 bases). This CDR3 comprises 16 residues. The V gene's germline CDR1 is SGHRS and CDR2 YFSETQ. Trimming left V 0 bases short and J 4 bases short, with 17 bases between.

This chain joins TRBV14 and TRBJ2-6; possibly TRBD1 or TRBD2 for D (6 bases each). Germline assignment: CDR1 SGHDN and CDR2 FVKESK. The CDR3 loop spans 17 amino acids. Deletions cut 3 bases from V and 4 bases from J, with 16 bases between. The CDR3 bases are TGTGCCAGCAGCCACCGCGAGGGGGGTACGGGGGCCAACGTCCTGACTTTC. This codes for CASSHREGGTGANVLTF.

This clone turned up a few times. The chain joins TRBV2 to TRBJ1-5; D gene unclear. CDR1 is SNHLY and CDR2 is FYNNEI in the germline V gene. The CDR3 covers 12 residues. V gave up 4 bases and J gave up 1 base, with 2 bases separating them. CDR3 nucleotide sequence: TGTGCCAGCAGTGGGAGCAATCAGCCCCAGCATTTT. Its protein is CASSGSNQPQHF.

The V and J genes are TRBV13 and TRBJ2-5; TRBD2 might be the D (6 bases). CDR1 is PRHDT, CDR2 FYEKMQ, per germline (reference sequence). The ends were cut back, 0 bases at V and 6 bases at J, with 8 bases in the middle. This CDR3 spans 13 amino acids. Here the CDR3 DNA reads TGTGCCAGCAGCTTAGGGGAGGGACAGACCCAGTACTTC. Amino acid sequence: CASSLGEGQTQYF.

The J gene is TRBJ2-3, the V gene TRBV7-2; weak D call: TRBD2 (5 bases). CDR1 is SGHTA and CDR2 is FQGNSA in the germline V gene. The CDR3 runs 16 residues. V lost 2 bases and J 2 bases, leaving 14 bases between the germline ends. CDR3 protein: CASSLFASRLTDTQYF. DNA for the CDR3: TGTGCCAGCAGCTTATTTGCTAGCAGACTCACAGATACGCAGTATTTT.

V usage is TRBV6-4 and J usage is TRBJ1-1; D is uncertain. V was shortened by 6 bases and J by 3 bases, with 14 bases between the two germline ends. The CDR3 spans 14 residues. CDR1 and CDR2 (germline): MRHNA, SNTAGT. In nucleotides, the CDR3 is TGTGCCAGCAGGATCGAGGGTTCGGACACTGAAGCTTTCTTT. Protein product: CASRIEGSDTEAFF.

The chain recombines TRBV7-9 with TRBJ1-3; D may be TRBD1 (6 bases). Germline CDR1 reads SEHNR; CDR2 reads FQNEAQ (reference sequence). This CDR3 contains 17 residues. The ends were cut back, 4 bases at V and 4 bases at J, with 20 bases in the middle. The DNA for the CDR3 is TGTGCCAGCAGCTCTCCAACCCCGGGACACGGAGGAAACACCATATATTTT. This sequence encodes CASSSPTPGHGGNTIYF.

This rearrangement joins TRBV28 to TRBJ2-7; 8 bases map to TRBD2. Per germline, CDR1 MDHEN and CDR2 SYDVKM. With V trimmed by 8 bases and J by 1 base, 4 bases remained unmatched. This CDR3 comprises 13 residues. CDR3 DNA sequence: TGTGCCAGCCGGCGGGGGGCGTCCTACGAGCAGTACTTC. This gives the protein CASRRGASYEQYF. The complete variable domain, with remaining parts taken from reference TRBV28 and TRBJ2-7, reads DVKVTQSSRYLVKRTGEKVFLECVQDMDHENMFWYRQDPGLGLRLIYFSYDVKMKEKGDIPEGYSVSREKKERFSLILESASTNQTSMYLCASRRGASYEQYFGPGTRLTVT.

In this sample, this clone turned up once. CDR3 loop: CSVEGRQETQYF. The CDR3 DNA reads as TGCAGCGTTGAGGGGAGACAAGAGACCCAGTACTTC. The chain employs TRBV29-1 and TRBJ2-5; weak D call: TRBD2 (5 bases). The germline gives CDR1 SQVTM, CDR2 ANQGSEA. V lost 3 bases to trimming and J lost 2 bases, with 7 bases between them. The CDR3 totals 12 residues.

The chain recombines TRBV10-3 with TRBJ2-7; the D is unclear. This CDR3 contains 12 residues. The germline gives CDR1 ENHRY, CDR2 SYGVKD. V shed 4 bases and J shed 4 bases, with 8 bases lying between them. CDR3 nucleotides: TGTGCCATCAGTGGGGGATTGTACGAGCAGTACTTC. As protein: CAISGGLYEQYF.